This TCR beta chain was obtained from a study of CD8+CD57+ T cells in acquired aplastic anemia. CDR3 size: 14 residues. Germline CDR1 and CDR2: DFQATT and SNEGSKA (reference sequence). The V and J ends lost 6 bases and 4 bases, in that order; junction bases with no gene match: 11. There are many counts of this clonotype. Genomic DNA templated the TCR beta VDJ and CDR3 profiling. TCRdb redid the calling of the reads with MiXCR, one entry per CDR3 protein. The profile shows 100,000 to 150,000 distinct CDR3 sequences, 48% of them singletons. The sequencing sample was made of sorted CD4+, CD8+, or CD8+CD57+ T cells (not recorded which) from PBMCs. The chain joins TRBV20-1 to TRBJ2-7; 8 nucleotides line up with TRBD2. This receptor was obtained from a human donor in good health, serving as a control. CDR3 DNA: TGCAGTGCGGGGGGACGGGGGGGCCGATACGAGCAGTACTTC. This codes for CSAGGRGGRYEQYF.